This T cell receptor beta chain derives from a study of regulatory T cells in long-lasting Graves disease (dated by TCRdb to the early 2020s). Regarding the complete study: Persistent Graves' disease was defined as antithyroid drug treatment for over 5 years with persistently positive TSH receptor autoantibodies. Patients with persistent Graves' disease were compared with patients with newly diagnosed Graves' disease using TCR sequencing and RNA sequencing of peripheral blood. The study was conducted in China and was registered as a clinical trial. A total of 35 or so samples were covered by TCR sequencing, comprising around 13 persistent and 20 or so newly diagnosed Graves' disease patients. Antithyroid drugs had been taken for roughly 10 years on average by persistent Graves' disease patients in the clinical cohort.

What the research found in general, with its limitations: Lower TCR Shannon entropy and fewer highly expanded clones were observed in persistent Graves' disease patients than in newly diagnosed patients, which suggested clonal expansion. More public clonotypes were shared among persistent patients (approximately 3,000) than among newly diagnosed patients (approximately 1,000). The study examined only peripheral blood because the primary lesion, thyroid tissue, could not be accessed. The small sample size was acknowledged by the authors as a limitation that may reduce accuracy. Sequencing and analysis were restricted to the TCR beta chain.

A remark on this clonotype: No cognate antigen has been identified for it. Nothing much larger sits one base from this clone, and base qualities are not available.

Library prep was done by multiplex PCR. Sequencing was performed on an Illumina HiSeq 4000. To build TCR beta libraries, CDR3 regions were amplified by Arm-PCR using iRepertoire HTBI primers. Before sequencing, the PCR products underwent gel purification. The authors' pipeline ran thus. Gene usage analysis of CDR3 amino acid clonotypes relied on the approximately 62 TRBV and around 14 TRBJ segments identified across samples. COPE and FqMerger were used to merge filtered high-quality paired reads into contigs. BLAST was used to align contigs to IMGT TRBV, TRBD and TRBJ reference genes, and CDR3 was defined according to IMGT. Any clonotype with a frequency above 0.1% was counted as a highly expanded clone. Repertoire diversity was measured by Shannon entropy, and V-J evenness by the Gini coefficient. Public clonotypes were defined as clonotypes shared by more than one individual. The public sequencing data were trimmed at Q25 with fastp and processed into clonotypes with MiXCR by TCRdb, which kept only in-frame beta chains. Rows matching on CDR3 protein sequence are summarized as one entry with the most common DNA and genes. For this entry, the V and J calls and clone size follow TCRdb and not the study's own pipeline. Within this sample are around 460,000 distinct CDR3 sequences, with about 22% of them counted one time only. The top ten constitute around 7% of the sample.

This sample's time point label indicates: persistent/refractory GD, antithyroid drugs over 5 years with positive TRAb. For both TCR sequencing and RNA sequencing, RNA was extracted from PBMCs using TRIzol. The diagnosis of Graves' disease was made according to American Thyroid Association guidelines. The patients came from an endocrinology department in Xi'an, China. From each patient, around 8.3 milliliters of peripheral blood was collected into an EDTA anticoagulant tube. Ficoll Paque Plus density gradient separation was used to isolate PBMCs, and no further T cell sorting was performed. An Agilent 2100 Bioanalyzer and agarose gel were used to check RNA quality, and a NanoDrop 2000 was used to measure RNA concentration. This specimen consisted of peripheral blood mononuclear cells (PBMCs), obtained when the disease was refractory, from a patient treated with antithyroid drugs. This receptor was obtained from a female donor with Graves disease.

The CDR3 loop reads CSVDIAGGPETQYF. The base sequence is TGCAGCGTTGATATAGCGGGGGGGCCGGAGACCCAGTACTTC. The V gene is TRBV29-1 and the J gene is TRBJ2-5, and 11 junctional nucleotides match TRBD2. Reading the germline V gene gives CDR1 SQVTM and CDR2 ANQGSEA. Counted from cysteine to phenylalanine, this CDR3 has 14 amino acids. Of all the DNA, just the CDR3 is kept, 42 bases in frame from base 1. V is trimmed back by 3 bases and J by 5 bases, and the junction contains 5 bases that no gene match accounts for.